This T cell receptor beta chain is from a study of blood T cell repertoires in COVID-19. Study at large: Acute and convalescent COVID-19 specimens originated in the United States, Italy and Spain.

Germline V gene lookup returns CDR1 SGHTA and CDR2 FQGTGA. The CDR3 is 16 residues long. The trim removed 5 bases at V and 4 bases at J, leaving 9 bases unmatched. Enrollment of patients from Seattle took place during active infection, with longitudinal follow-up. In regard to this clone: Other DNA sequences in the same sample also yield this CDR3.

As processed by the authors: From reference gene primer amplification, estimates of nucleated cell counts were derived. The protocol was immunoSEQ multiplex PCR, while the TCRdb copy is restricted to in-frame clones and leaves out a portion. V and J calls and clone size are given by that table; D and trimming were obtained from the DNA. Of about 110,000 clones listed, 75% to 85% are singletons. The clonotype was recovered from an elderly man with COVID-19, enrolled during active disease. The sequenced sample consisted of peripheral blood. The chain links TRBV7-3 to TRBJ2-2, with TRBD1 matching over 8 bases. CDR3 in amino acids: CASSLGQGGITGELFF. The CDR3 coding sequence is TGTGCCAGCAGCCTCGGACAGGGCGGGATCACCGGGGAGCTGTTTTTT.